This T cell receptor beta chain comes out of a study of blood T cell repertoires in COVID-19. The wider study: Acute and convalescent COVID-19 specimens originated in the United States, Italy and Spain.

The CDR3 is 14 residues long. The germline gives CDR1 GTSNPN, CDR2 SVGIG (reference sequence). The V gene end was trimmed by 4 bases and the J gene end by 4 bases; junction bases not matched to a gene: 6. Per the original methods: Amplifying reference gene primers gave estimates of nucleated cell counts. Sequenced by immunoSEQ multiplex PCR; TCRdb stores in-frame clones only, minus some. Clonal size and the V and J genes are those of that table, whereas D and trimming came from the DNA. The sample gives more than 140,000 clones, around nine tenths of which show up once; more than 1.5% is in the top ten.

The genes are TRBV30 and TRBJ2-2; TRBD1 aligns across 7 bases. Sequenced: peripheral blood. This clonotype originated in a woman aged 55-70 years with acute or convalescent COVID-19. In DNA, the CDR3 is TGTGCCTGGAATAGGGGGCCCAGCACCGGGGAGCTGTTTTTT. This sequence encodes CAWNRGPSTGELFF. Combining the CDR3 with reference TRBV30 and TRBJ2-2 gives the whole variable domain SQTIHQWPATLVQPVGSPLSLECTVEGTSNPNLYWYRQAAGRGLQLLFYSVGIGQISSEVPQNLSASRPQDRQFILSSKKLLLSDSGFYLCAWNRGPSTGELFFGEGSRLTVL.